One and the same sample provided the 18 T cell receptor beta chains below, sequenced in a study of blood T cell repertoires in COVID-19. Using immunoSEQ multiplex PCR, the repertoire was profiled, and TCRdb retains in-frame clones only, with some absent. The table records under 500,000 clones, roughly 85% of them present only once. Sequencing was carried out using PBMCs or T cells enriched from blood (not recorded which). These receptors were taken from a young woman with acute COVID-19.

The chain has TRBV27 and TRBJ2-2; tentatively, D is TRBD1 (6 bases). This CDR3 is built from 12 residues. CDR1 MNHEY and CDR2 SMNVEV come from the germline V gene (reference sequence). Trimming shortened V by 6 bases and J by 6 bases, and 8 bases separated the two germline ends. The CDR3 spells CASRQGSGELFF. In DNA, the CDR3 is TGTGCCAGCAGACAGGGCTCCGGGGAGCTGTTTTTT.

This chain links TRBV6-2 or TRBV6-3 with TRBJ2-7; 12 bases map to TRBD1. V trimming: 6 bases; J trimming: 3 bases; junction bases outside the gene matches: 12. CDR1 and CDR2 (germline): MNHEY, SVGEGT. The CDR3 is made up of 17 amino acids. Written as DNA, the CDR3 is TGTGCCAGCAGCTATACTCTGGGACAGGGGGCAATCTACGAGCAGTACTTC. Translating gives CASSYTLGQGAIYEQYF.

The chain combines TRBV18 with TRBJ2-2, with a tentative D call TRBD2 (7 bases). Germline V gene lookup returns CDR1 KGHSH and CDR2 LQKENI. The CDR3 sequence is 21 residues long. Trimming left V 2 bases short and J 2 bases short, with 27 bases between. CDR3 nucleotides: TGTGCCAGCTCACCATGTTTTCTGGACCAGGGGAGGGGAGTAAACACCGGGGAGCTGTTTTTT. It specifies CASSPCFLDQGRGVNTGELFF.

The chain joins TRBV29-1 to TRBJ2-5; D possibly corresponds to TRBD2 (6 bases). V was clipped by 7 bases and J by 5 bases, with 17 bases between them. The CDR3 spans 13 residues. Germline CDR1 SQVTM, CDR2 ANQGSEA. In nucleotides, the CDR3 is TGCAGCGGAAGGGGCGCAGGAGGGGAGACCCAGTACTTC. Protein: CSGRGAGGETQYF. Combining the CDR3 with reference TRBV29-1 and TRBJ2-5 gives the whole variable domain SAVISQKPSRDICQRGTSLTIQCQVDSQVTMMFWYRQQPGQSLTLIATANQGSEATYESGFVIDKFPISRPNLTFSTLTVSNMSPEDSSIYLCSGRGAGGETQYFGPGTRLLVL.

The rearrangement links TRBV20-1 to TRBJ1-2, with TRBD1 matching 9 bases. With V trimmed by 3 bases and J by 6 bases, 8 bases remained unmatched. This CDR3 is 14 amino acids long. The germline V gene has CDR1 DFQATT and CDR2 SNEGSKA (reference sequence). Here the CDR3 DNA reads TGCAGTGCTAGTCCGGGACAGGGAGTTCATGGCTACACCTTC. Protein: CSASPGQGVHGYTF.

J is TRBJ2-2 and V is TRBV24-1; 13 nucleotides agree with TRBD2. The CDR3 covers 22 residues. The germline V gene has CDR1 KGHDR and CDR2 SFDVKD. V was clipped by 0 bases and J by 5 bases; unmatched bases: 17. CDR3 sequence: CATSDLGVGPGLAGKRTGELFF. CDR3 nucleotides: TGTGCCACCAGTGATTTGGGGGTTGGTCCGGGACTAGCGGGAAAAAGGACCGGGGAGCTGTTTTTT.

The V call is TRBV5-5, the J call TRBJ1-4, with 8 bases aligning to TRBD1. The CDR3 spans 15 residues. CDR1 and CDR2 from the germline V gene are SGHKS and YYEKEE (reference sequence). With 5 bases clipped from V and 7 bases from J, the junction kept 10 bases outside the gene matches. The CDR3 region has the DNA TGTGCCAGCAGACTTACCGGGACAGGAACTGAAAAACTGTTTTTT. Its protein is CASRLTGTGTEKLFF.

This rearrangement joins TRBV19 to TRBJ1-1; a possible D gene is TRBD1 (5 bases). In germline, CDR1 is LNHDA, CDR2 SQIVND (reference sequence). Deletions cut 6 bases from V and 1 base from J, with 9 bases between. The CDR3 sequence is 13 residues long. Here the CDR3 reads CASSYGQNTEAFF. Written as DNA, the CDR3 is TGTGCCAGTAGCTATGGACAGAACACTGAAGCTTTCTTT.

The rearrangement joins TRBV27 to TRBJ2-7, with TRBD2 matching over 11 bases. Germline V gene sequence: CDR1 MNHEY, CDR2 SMNVEV (reference sequence). This CDR3 is 17 amino acids long. The J segment lost 4 bases and the V segment lost 2 bases, leaving 10 bases of the junction unmatched. This chain's CDR3 is CASSLAYWASGRYEQYF. CDR3 DNA sequence: TGTGCCAGCAGTTTAGCATATTGGGCTAGCGGGAGGTACGAGCAGTACTTC.

The CDR3 DNA is TGTGCCAGCGGGGGGGGCACCAGCTCCTACGAGCAGTACTTC. Translation: CASGGGTSSYEQYF. V gene TRBV28 combines with J gene TRBJ2-7; TRBD2 is a possible D gene (7 bases). Trimming removed 8 bases from V and 0 bases from J, with 14 bases in between. This CDR3 is built from 14 residues. Germline CDR1 MDHEN, CDR2 SYDVKM. The variable domain in full, completed from reference TRBV28 and TRBJ2-7, reads DVKVTQSSRYLVKRTGEKVFLECVQDMDHENMFWYRQDPGLGLRLIYFSYDVKMKEKGDIPEGYSVSREKKERFSLILESASTNQTSMYLCASGGGTSSYEQYFGPGTRLTVT.

CDR3 sequence reads: CASSLALLAGEQETQYF. In DNA form, the CDR3 reads TGCGCCAGCAGCTTGGCCCTTCTAGCGGGGGAACAAGAGACCCAGTACTTC. The V gene is TRBV5-1, the J gene TRBJ2-5; 10 nucleotides line up with TRBD2. Germline V gene data show CDR1 as SGHRS and CDR2 as YFSETQ. The CDR3 has 17 amino acids. Trimming cost V 0 bases and J 2 bases; bases outside gene matches: 7.

Here the CDR3 DNA reads TGCGCCAGCAGCTTGGGGAACAGATACCCTGGAGATACGCAGTATTTT. It codes for CASSLGNRYPGDTQYF. J is TRBJ2-3 and V is TRBV5-1, with D uncertain. The germline gives CDR1 SGHRS, CDR2 YFSETQ. This CDR3 is built from 16 residues. The V end was cut by 0 bases, the J end by 5 bases, with 16 bases between.

This chain joins TRBV18 and TRBJ1-2, with a possible D match to TRBD1 (5 bases). Trimming took off 3 bases at V and 4 bases at J, with 9 bases between the two ends. The germline gives CDR1 KGHSH, CDR2 LQKENI. CDR3 size: 13 residues. CDR3: CASSPREGYGYTF. The CDR3 DNA reads TGTGCCAGCTCACCCAGGGAGGGCTATGGCTACACCTTC. Together with reference TRBV18 and TRBJ1-2, the CDR3 gives the full variable domain: NAGVMQNPRHLVRRRGQEARLRCSPMKGHSHVYWYRQLPEEGLKFMVYLQKENIIDESGMPKERFSAEFPKEGPSILRIQQVVRGDSAAYFCASSPREGYGYTFGSGTRLTVV.

The CDR3 region has the DNA TGTGTCGGTATGGGACAGGGGATCACAGATACGCAGTATTTT. Protein sequence: CVGMGQGITDTQYF. V is TRBV11-3 and J is TRBJ2-3, with 10 bases that match TRBD1. The germline V gene has CDR1 SGHNT and CDR2 YENEEA. The CDR3 spans 14 residues.

The rearrangement uses TRBV4-1 and TRBJ2-2, with D uncertain. The CDR3 consists of 14 residues. V was cut by 2 bases and J by 4 bases, with 8 bases left in between. The germline V gene encodes CDR1 MGHRA and CDR2 YSYEKL. The CDR3: CASSQSFSTGELFF. The CDR3 nucleotides read TGCGCCAGCAGCCAATCGTTCAGCACCGGGGAGCTGTTTTTT.

The chain couples TRBV4-3 to TRBJ1-5; no reliable D call. The V gene's germline CDR1 is LGHNA and CDR2 YSLEER. The ends were cut back, 1 base at V and 0 bases at J, with 7 bases in the middle. The CDR3 consists of 15 residues. CDR3 nucleotide sequence: TGCGCCAGCAGCCAAGCCGAGGGTAGCAATCAGCCCCAGCATTTT. It translates to CASSQAEGSNQPQHF.

V and J are TRBV9 and TRBJ1-3; perhaps TRBD1 as D (5 bases). This CDR3 has 16 amino acids. Trimming pared 0 bases from V and 0 bases from J, leaving 10 bases between. Germline V CDR1 and CDR2: SGDLS, YYNGEE. CDR3 in amino acids: CASSVEAGPSGNTIYF. The CDR3 DNA follows: TGTGCCAGCAGCGTAGAGGCAGGGCCCTCTGGAAACACCATATATTTT.

J is TRBJ1-5 and V is TRBV12-3 or TRBV12-4; possible D gene TRBD1, 5 bases. The CDR3 length is 13 residues. Trimming removed 1 base from V and 5 bases from J, with 6 bases in between. Here the CDR3 DNA reads TGTGCCAGCAGTTTAGGGGGGGATCAGCCCCAGCATTTT. This translates into CASSLGGDQPQHF.